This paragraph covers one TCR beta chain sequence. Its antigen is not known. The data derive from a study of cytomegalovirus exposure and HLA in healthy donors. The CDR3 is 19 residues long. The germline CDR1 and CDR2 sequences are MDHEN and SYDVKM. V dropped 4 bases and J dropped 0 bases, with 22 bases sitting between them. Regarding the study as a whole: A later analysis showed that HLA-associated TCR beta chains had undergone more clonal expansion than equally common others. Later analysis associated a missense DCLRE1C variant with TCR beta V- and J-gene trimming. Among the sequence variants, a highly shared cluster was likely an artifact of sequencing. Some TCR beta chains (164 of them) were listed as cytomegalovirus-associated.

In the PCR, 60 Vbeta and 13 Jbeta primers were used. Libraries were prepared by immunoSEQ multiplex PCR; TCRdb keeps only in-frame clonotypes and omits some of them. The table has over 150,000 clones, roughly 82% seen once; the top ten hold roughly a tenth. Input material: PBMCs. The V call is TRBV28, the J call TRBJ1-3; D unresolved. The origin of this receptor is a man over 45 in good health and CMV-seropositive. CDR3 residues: CASSSSRTRTFFSGNTIYF. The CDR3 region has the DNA TGTGCCAGCAGTTCCTCGCGTACAAGGACTTTTTTCTCTGGAAACACCATATATTTT.